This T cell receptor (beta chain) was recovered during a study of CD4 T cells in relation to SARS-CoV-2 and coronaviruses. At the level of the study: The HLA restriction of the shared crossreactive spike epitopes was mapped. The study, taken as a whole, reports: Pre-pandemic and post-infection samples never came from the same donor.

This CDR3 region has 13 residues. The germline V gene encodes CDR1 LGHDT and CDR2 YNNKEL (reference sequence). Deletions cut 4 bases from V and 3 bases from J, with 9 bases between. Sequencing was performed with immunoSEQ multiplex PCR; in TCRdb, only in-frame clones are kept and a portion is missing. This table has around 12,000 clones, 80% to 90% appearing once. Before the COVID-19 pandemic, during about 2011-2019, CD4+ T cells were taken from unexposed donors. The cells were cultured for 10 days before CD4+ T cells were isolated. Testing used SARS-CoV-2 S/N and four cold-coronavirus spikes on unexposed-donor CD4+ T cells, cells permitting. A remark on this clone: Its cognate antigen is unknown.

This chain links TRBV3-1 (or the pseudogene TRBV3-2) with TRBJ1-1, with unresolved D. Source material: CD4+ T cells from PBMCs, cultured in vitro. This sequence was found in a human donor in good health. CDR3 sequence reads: CASSPLPDTEAFF. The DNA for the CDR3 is TGTGCCAGCAGCCCTCTGCCGGACACTGAAGCTTTCTTT.